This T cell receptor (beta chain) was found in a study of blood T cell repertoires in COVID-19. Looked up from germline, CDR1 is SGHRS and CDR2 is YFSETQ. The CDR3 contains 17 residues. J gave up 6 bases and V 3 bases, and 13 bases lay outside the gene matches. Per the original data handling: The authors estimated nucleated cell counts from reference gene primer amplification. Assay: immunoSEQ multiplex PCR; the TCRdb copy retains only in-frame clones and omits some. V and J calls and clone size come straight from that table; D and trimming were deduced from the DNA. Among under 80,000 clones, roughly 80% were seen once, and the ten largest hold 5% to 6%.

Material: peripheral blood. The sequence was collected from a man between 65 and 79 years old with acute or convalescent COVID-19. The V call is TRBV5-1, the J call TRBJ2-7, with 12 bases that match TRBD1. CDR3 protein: CASSWGPGTGGASEQYF. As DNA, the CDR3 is TGCGCCAGCAGCTGGGGTCCCGGGACAGGGGGCGCGAGCGAGCAGTACTTC.